This T cell receptor (beta chain) was documented in a study of radiation and T cells in renal cell carcinoma. Across the study: Nephrectomy followed 15 Gy stereotactic body radiation by 4 weeks. Study-level points and caveats: Without pretreatment biopsies, baseline tumor clonotype presence was undetermined.

The time point is: blood 2 weeks post-SBRT. Treatment meaning: 15 Gy SBRT to primary tumor, nephrectomy 4 weeks later. Germline V gives CDR1 SGHTA, CDR2 FQGNSA. The CDR3 is 14 residues long. The V gene lost 1 base and the J gene lost 0 bases, with 7 bases spanning the gap. A word on this clone: Antigen unknown.

This table comes from immunoSEQ multiplex PCR, and its TCRdb copy is limited to in-frame clones, with some not included. The sample includes around 130,000 clones, approximately 90% of them seen just once. The origin of this receptor is a woman in her 70s with renal cell carcinoma. The rearrangement joins TRBV7-2 to TRBJ2-7; D not certain. Sequenced here: blood, sampled from a patient whose treatment included radiotherapy and nephrectomy. This CDR3 reads CASSLDSISYEQYF. In DNA form, the CDR3 reads TGTGCCAGCAGCTTAGACAGTATCTCCTACGAGCAGTACTTC.